This T cell receptor beta chain was sequenced in a study of spatial heterogeneity in lung cancer. Study-level information: Sequence detection consistently recorded a greater number of beta-chain than alpha-chain sequences.

Trimming left V 4 bases short and J 4 bases short, with 13 bases between. The CDR3 sequence is 14 residues long. The germline CDR1 and CDR2 sequences are MNHEY and SVGEGT. Unique molecular identifiers, one per molecule, were present on every TCR cDNA molecule. In TCRdb, the 5' RACE reads were re-called with MiXCR into one record per CDR3 protein. The profile shows 10,000 to 15,000 distinct CDR3 sequences, less than 4.5% of them singletons. This sample's time point: sample taken at primary tumor resection. Sequencing covered unsorted whole RNA taken from tumor, nontumor lung or frozen PBMC. Study-level findings and limits: Follow-up blood showed ubiquitous expanded tumor TCRs less than blood at resection did.

The sample holds many counts of this clonotype. Its matching antigen is unknown. The chain carries TRBV6-2 or TRBV6-3 and TRBJ1-2; no clear D gene. Here the sequenced sample was PBMCs, taken at surgery. The source of this sequence is a male donor with early-stage non-small cell lung cancer. CDR3 amino acids: CASSFSDSIYGYTF. CDR3 bases: TGTGCCAGCAGTTTCTCGGACTCGATCTATGGCTACACCTTC.